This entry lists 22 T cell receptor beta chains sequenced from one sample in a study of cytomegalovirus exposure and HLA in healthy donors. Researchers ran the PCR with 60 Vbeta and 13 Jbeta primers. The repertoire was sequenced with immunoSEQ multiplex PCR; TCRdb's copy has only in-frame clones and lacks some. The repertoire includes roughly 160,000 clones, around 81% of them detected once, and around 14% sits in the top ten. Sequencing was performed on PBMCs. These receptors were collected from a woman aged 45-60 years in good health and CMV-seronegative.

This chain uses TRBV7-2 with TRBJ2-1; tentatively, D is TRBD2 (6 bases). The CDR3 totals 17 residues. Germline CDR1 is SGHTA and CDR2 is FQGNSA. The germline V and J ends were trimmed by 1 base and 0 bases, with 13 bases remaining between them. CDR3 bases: TGTGCCAGCAGCTTAGTTCCCGCGGGATTCTCCTACAATGAGCAGTTCTTC. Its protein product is CASSLVPAGFSYNEQFF.

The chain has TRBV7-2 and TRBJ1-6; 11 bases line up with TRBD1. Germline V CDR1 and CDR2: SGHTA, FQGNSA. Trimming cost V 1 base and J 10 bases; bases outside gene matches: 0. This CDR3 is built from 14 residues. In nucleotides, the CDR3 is TGTGCCAGCAGCTTAGGGACAGGGGGCTCACCCCTCCACTTT. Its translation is CASSLGTGGSPLHF.

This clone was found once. The CDR3 protein is CASSSTSGSVRYEQYF. The CDR3 region has the DNA TGTGCCAGCAGCTCGACTAGCGGGAGTGTCAGGTACGAGCAGTACTTC. The V call is TRBV5-6, the J call TRBJ2-7, with TRBD2 matching 12 bases. Germline trimming cut 3 bases from V and 4 bases from J; bases unmatched to any gene: 8. Germline V gene lookup returns CDR1 SGHDT and CDR2 YYEEEE. The CDR3 is made up of 16 amino acids.

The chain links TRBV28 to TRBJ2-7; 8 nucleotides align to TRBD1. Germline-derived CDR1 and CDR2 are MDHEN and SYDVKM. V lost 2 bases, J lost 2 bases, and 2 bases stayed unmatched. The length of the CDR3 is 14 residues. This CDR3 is CASSLGTGPYEQYF. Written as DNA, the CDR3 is TGTGCCAGCAGTTTAGGGACAGGCCCCTACGAGCAGTACTTC.

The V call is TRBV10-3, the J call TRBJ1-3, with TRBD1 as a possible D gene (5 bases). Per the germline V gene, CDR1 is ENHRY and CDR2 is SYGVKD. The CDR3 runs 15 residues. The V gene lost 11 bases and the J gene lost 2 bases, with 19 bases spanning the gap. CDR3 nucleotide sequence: TGTGCCGCATCCCTACGAACAGGTCCTGGAAACACCATATATTTT. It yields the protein CAASLRTGPGNTIYF.

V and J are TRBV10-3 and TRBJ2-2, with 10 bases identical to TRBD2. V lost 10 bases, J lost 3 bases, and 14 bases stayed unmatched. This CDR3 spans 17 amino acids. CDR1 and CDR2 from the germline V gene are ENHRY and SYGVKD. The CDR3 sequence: CATKGTSGDPHTGELFF. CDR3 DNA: TGTGCCACTAAGGGAACTAGCGGGGACCCCCACACCGGGGAGCTGTTTTTT.

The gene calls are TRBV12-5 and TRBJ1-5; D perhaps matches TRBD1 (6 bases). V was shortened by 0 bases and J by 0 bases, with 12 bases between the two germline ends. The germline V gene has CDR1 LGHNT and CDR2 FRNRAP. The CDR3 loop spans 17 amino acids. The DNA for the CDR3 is TGTGCTAGTGGTTTGGTACTAGGACAGCTTAGCAATCAGCCCCAGCATTTT. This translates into CASGLVLGQLSNQPQHF.

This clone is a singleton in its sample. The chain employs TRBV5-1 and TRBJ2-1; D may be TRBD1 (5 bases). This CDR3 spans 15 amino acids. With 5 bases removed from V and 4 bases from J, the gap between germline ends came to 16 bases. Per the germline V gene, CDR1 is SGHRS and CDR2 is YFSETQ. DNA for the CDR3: TGCGCCAGCAGTTACACTCAGGGAAGTTACAATGAGCAGTTCTTC. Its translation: CASSYTQGSYNEQFF.

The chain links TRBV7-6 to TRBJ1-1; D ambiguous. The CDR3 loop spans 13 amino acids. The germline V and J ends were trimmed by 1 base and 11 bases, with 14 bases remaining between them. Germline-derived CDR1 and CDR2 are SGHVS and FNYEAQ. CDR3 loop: CASSLGSPLEAFF. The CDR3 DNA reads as TGTGCCAGCAGCTTAGGCTCCCCGTTGGAGGCTTTCTTT.

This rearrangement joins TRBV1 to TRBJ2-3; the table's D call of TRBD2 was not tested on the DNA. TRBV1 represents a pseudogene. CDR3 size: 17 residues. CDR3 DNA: TGCACCAGCAGCCAAAGCATGAGGGGGGGTAGCACAGATACGCAGTATTTT. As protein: CTSSQSMRGGSTDTQYF.

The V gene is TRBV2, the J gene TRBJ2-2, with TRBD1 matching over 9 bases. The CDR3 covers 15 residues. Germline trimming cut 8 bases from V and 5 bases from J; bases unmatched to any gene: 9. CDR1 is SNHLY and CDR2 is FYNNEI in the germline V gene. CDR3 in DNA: TGTGCCAGCGCACGGGACAGGGTATATACCGGGGAGCTGTTTTTT. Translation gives CASARDRVYTGELFF. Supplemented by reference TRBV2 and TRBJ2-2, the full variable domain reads EPEVTQTPSHQVTQMGQEVILRCVPISNHLYFYWYRQILGQKVEFLVSFYNNEISEKSEIFDDQFSVERPDGSNFTLKIRSTKLEDSAMYFCASARDRVYTGELFFGEGSRLTVL.

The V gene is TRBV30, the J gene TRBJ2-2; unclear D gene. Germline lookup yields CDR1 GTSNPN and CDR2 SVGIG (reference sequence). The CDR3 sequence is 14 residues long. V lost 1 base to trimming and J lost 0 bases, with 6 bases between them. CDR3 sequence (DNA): TGTGCCTGGAGTGGGGCAGCGAACACCGGGGAGCTGTTTTTT. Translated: CAWSGAANTGELFF.

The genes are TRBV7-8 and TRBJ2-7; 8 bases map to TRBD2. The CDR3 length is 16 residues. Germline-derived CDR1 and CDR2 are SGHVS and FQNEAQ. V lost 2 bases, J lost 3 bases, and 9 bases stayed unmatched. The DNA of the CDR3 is TGTGCCAGCAGCTTATTCGGGAGGGCCAGTTTCTACGAGCAGTACTTC. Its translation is CASSLFGRASFYEQYF.

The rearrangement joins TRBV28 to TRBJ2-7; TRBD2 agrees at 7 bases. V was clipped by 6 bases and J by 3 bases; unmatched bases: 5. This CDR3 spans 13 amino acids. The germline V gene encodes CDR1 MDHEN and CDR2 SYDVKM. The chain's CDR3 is CASRPGGSYEQYF. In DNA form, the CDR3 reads TGTGCCAGCAGACCCGGGGGGAGCTACGAGCAGTACTTC. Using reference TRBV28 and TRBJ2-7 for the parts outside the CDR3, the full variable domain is DVKVTQSSRYLVKRTGEKVFLECVQDMDHENMFWYRQDPGLGLRLIYFSYDVKMKEKGDIPEGYSVSREKKERFSLILESASTNQTSMYLCASRPGGSYEQYFGPGTRLTVT.

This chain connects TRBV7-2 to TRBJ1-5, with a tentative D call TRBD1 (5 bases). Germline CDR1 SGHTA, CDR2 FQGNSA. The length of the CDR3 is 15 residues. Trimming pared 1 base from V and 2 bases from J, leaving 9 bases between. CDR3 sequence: CASSLDRSRNQPQHF. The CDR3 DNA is TGTGCCAGCAGCTTAGACAGGTCACGCAATCAGCCCCAGCATTTT.

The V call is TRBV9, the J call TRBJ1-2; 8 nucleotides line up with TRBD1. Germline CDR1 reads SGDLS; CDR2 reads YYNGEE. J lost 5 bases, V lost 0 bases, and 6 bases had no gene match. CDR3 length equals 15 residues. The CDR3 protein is CASSVGRGQVYGYTF. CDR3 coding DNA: TGTGCCAGCAGCGTAGGTCGGGGACAGGTATATGGCTACACCTTC.

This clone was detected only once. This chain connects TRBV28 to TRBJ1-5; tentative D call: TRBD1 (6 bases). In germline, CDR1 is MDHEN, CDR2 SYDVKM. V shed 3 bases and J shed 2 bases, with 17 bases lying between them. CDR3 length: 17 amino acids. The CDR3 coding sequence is TGTGCCAGCAGTTTTGGGCGCGGGGGCGCCGGCAATCAGCCCCAGCATTTT. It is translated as CASSFGRGGAGNQPQHF.

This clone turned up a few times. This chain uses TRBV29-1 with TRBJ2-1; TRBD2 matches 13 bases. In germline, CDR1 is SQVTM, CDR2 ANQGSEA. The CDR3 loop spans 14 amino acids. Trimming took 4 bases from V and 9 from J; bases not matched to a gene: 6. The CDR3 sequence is CSVGTGLAGSEQFF. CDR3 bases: TGCAGCGTTGGGACGGGACTAGCGGGGAGTGAGCAGTTCTTC.

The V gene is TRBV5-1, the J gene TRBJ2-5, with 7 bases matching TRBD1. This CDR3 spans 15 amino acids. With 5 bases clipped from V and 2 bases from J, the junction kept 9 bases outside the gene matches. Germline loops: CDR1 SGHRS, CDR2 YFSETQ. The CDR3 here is CASRTGPQTQETQYF. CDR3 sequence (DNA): TGCGCCAGCAGGACAGGGCCTCAAACTCAAGAGACCCAGTACTTC.

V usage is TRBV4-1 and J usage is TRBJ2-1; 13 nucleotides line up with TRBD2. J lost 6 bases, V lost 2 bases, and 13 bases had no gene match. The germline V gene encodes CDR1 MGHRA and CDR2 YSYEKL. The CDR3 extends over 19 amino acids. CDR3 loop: CASSQLPTPTSGGLNEQFF. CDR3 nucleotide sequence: TGCGCCAGCAGCCAACTTCCCACCCCGACTAGCGGGGGGCTCAATGAGCAGTTCTTC.

Here the CDR3 DNA reads TGTGCCAGCAGCGTAGCCAGCTCTGGAAACACCATATATTTT. It specifies CASSVASSGNTIYF. The chain uses TRBV9 and TRBJ1-3; no clear D. CDR3 length: 14 amino acids. CDR1 and CDR2 (germline): SGDLS, YYNGEE. Deletions cut 0 bases from V and 0 bases from J, with 4 bases between.

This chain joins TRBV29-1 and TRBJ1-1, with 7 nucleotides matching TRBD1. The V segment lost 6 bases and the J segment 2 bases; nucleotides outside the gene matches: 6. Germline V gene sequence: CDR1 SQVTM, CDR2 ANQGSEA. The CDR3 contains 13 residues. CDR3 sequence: CSVMGQQNTEAFF. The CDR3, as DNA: TGCAGCGTGATGGGACAGCAAAACACTGAAGCTTTCTTT. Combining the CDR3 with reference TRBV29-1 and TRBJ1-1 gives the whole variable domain SAVISQKPSRDICQRGTSLTIQCQVDSQVTMMFWYRQQPGQSLTLIATANQGSEATYESGFVIDKFPISRPNLTFSTLTVSNMSPEDSSIYLCSVMGQQNTEAFFGQGTRLTVV.